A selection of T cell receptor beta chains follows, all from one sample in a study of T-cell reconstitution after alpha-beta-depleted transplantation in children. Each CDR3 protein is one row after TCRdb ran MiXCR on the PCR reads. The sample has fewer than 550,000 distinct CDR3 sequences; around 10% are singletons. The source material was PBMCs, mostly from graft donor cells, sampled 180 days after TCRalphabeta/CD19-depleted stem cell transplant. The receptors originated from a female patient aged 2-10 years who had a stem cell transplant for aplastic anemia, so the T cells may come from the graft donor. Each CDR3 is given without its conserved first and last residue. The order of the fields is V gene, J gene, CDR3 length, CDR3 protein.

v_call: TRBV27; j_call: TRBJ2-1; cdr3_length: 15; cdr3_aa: ASSLLRGGRDYNEQF
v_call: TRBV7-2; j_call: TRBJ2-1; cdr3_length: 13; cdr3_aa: ASSPSWGDNNEQF
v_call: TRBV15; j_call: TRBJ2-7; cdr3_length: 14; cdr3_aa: ATSRLGGGRAYEQY
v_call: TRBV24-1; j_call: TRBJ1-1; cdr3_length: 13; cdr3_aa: ATSDSGRQNTEAF
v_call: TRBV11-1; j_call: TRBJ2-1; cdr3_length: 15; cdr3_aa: ASSLLPSQWGAGEQF
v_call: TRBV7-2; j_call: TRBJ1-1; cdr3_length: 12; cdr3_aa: ASSLVFAPPEAF
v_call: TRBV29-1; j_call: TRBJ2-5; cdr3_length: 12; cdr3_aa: SERPAGTEETQY
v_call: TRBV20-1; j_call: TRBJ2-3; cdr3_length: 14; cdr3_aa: SAEPRDRGHPDTQY
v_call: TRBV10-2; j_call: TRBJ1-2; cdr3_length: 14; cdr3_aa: ASSELRRGDGFGYT
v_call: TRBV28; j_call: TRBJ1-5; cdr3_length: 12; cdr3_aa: ASSLQGGTQPQH
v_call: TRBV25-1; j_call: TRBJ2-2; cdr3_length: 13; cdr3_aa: ASRVGYSGTGELF
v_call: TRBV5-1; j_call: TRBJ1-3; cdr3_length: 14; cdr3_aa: ASSLESLRVGNTIY
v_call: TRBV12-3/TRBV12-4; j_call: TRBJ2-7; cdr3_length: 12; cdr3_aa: ASSFGGLYYEQY
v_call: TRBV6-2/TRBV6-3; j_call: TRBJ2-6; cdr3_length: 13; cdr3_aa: ASSYLGDGANVLT
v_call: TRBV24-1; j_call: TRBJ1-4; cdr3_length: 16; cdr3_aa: ATSDGIVVAGTREKLF
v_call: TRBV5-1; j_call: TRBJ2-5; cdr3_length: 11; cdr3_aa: ASWGGIQETQY
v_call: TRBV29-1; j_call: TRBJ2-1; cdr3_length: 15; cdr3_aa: SAQDSSGTVANNEQF
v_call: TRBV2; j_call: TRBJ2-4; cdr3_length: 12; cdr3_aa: ASSVLNNQNIQY
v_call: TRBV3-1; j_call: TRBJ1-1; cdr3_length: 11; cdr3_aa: ASSLGQRTGAF
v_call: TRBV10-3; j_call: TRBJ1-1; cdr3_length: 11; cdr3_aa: AISRTGNTEAF
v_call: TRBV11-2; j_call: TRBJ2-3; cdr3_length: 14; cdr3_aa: ASTRSAGGGPDTQY
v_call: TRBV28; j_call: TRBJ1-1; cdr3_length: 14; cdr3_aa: ASSLLTAPRNTEAF
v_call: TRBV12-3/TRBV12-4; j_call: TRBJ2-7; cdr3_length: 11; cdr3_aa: ASIPDGSYEQY
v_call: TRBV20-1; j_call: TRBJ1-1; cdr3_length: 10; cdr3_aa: SVYRGNTEAF
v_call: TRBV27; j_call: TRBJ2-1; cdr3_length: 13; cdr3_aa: ASSGMRAVYNEQF
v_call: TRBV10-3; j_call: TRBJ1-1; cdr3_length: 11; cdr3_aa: AIRRQGNTEAF
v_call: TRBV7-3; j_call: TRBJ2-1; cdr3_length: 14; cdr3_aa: ASSLFRREGLNEQF
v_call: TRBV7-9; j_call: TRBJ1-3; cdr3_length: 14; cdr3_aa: ASSTRDRGSGNTIY
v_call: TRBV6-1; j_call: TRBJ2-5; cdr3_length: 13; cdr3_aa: ASSPGSGTGETQY
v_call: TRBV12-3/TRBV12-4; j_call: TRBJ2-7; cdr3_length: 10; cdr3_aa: ASSLYREEQY
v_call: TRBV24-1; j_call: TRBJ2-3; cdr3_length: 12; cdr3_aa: ATSDLTSGNTQY
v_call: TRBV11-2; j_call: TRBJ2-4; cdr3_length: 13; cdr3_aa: ASSLVGTVKNIQY
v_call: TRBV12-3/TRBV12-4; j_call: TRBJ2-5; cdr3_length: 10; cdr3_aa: ASSLHGETQY
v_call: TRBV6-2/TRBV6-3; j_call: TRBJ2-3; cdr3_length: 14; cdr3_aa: ASSYPQQGILLTQY
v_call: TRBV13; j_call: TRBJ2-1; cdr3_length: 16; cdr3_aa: ASSLVLTSGSSRNEQF
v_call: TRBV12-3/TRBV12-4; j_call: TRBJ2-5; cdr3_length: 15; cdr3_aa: ASSLGLQRERQETQY
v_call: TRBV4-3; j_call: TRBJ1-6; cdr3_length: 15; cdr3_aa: ASSQDPVSSYNSPLH
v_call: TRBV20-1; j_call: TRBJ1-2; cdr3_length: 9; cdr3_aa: SARTAYGYT
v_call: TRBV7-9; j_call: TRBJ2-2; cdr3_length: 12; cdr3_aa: ASSSLGLSGELF
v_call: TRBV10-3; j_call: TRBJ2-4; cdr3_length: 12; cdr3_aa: AISRGEAKNIQY
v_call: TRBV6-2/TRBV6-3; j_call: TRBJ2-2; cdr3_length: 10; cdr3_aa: ASRRNTGELF
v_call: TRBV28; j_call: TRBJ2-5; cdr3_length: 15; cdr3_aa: ASSLSSRRQRQNYQY
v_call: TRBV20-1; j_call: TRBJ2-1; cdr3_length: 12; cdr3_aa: SAKKRTSYNEQF
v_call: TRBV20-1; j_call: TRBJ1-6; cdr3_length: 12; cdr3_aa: SARRTGTNSPLH
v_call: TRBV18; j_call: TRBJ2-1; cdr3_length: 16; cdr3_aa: ASSPVFRSLLWDNEQF
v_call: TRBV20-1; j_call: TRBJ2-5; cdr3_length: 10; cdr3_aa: SARDDLETQY
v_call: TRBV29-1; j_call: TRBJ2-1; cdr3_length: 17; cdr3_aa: SARGGFMSGVLKYNEQF
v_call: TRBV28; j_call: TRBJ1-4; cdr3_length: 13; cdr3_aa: ASSFPRTGGEKLF
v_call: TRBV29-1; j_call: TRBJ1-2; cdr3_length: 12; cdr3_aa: SVGAHDRGYGYT
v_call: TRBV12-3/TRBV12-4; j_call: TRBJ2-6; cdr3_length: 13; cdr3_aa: ASSLTLSGANVLT